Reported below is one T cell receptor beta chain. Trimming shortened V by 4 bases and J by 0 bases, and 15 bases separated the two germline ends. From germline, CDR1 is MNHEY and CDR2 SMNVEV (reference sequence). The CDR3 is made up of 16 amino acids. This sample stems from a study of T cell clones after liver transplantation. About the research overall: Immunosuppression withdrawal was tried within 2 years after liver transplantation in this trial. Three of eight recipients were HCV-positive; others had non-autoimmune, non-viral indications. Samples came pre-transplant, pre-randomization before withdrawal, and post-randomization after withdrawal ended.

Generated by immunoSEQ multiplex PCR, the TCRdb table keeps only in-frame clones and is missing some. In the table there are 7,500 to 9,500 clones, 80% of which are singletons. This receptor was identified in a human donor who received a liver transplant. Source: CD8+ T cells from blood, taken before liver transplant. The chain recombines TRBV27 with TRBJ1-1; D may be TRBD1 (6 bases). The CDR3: CASSSGDTHMNTEAFF. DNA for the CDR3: TGTGCCAGCAGTTCCGGGGACACTCACATGAACACTGAAGCTTTCTTT.